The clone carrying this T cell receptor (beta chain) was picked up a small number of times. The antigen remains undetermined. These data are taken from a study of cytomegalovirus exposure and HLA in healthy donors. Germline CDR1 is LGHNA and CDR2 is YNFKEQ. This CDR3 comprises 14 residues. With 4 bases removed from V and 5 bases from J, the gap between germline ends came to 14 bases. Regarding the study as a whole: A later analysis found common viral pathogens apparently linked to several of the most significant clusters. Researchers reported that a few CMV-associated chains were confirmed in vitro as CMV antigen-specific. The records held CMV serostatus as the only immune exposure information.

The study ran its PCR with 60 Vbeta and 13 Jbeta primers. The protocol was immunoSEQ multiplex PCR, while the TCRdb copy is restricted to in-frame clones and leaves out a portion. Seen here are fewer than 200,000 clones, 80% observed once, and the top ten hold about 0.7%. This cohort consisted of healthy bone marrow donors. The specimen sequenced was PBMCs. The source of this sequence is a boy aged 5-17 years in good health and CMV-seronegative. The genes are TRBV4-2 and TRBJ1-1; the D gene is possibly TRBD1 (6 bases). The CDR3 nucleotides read TGTGCCAGCAGCCCGTTGGACAGCCGGACTGAAGCTTTCTTT. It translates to CASSPLDSRTEAFF.